The 5 T cell receptor beta chains below come from one sample, sequenced in a study of blood T cell repertoires in COVID-19. Clones were read by immunoSEQ multiplex PCR, and TCRdb kept only the in-frame ones, dropping some. Altogether about 480,000 clones are present, roughly 89% being singletons, with the ten largest covering 0.8% to 0.9%. Sequencing input: peripheral blood. The receptors stem from a man aged 18-30 years with COVID-19, enrolled during active disease.

The genes are TRBV5-8 and TRBJ2-5; 7 nucleotides align to TRBD1. Germline CDR1 reads SGHTS; CDR2 reads YDEGEE. This CDR3 has 14 amino acids. The trim removed 4 bases at V and 1 base at J, leaving 4 bases unmatched. The CDR3 sequence is CASSKRDSQETQYF. The CDR3 DNA sequence: TGTGCCAGCAGCAAACGGGACAGCCAAGAGACCCAGTACTTC.

The chain joins TRBV5-6 to TRBJ1-1, with 7 nucleotides matching TRBD1. Germline CDR1 and CDR2: SGHDT and YYEEEE. The CDR3 has 16 amino acids. V dropped 4 bases and J dropped 1; count of bases not matched to a gene: 10. CDR3 sequence reads: CASSVGQAEGNTEAFF. The CDR3 DNA reads as TGTGCCAGCAGCGTTGGACAGGCCGAGGGGAACACTGAAGCTTTCTTT.

V and J are TRBV4-1 and TRBJ2-5; 7 bases match TRBD1. The germline V gene encodes CDR1 MGHRA and CDR2 YSYEKL. After removal of 2 bases from V and 2 bases from J, the junction contained 2 bases not matched to a gene. The CDR3 runs to 14 residues. The CDR3 reads CASSQTGQQETQYF. CDR3 nucleotides: TGCGCCAGCAGCCAAACGGGACAGCAAGAGACCCAGTACTTC.

V is TRBV27 and J is TRBJ1-1, with 8 bases lining up with TRBD1. J gave up 5 bases and V 5 bases, and 4 bases lay outside the gene matches. The CDR3 totals 13 residues. Germline CDR1 and CDR2: MNHEY and SMNVEV (reference sequence). CDR3 coding DNA: TGTGCCAGCAGTCTCACAGGGGGTACTGAAGCTTTCTTT. Its translation is CASSLTGGTEAFF.

The chain uses TRBV24-1 and TRBJ2-3, with 14 bases aligning to TRBD2. With 5 bases clipped from V and 4 bases from J, the junction kept 10 bases outside the gene matches. CDR1 is KGHDR, CDR2 SFDVKD, per germline. This CDR3 is built from 18 residues. The CDR3 DNA is TGTGCCACCAGTGCCTCTATGGGACTAGCGGGAGTCGCAGATACGCAGTATTTT. It translates to CATSASMGLAGVADTQYF.